Each of the 32 T cell receptor beta chains below was sequenced from the same sample in a study of CXCR3-negative and CXCR3-positive naive CD8 T cells. Study-wide results and caveats: Higher TRB CDR3 hydrophobicity marked CXCR3-positive naive cells relative to CXCR3-negative naive cells.

The authors prepared UMI-labeled TRB cDNA libraries by 5' RACE. With the 5' RACE reads reprocessed, TCRdb shows one record per CDR3 protein and no DNA. The sample totals more than 70,000 distinct CDR3 sequences; its top ten clones hold 0.62%. These receptors have no known antigen. Sample: naive CXCR3+ CD8+ T cells from blood. Documented subset: CD45RO-CCR7+CD27+CD95- naive CD8+ T cells expressing CXCR3 (TNR3+). These receptor sequences come from a human donor in good health. Some clones in this sample may be carry-over from other donors' samples.

The chain is built from TRBV4-1 and TRBJ2-7; the D call of TRBD1 rests on TCRdb alone, since no DNA is present to check it. This CDR3 is built from 15 residues. The germline CDR1 and CDR2 sequences are MGHRA and YSYEKL. The CDR3: CASSQGSPGGYEQYF.

The chain uses TRBV15 and TRBJ2-1. Germline CDR1 and CDR2: LNHNV and YYDKDF (reference sequence). The CDR3 is 16 residues long. This CDR3 is CATSRDGVGSYNEQFF.

This chain links TRBV19 with TRBJ1-1. Germline assignment: CDR1 LNHDA and CDR2 SQIVND (reference sequence). CDR3 size: 14 residues. The CDR3 reads CASSIGPVNTEAFF.

The chain employs TRBV25-1 and TRBJ1-2. CDR3 length: 13 residues. Germline V CDR1 and CDR2: MGHDK, SYGVNS. The CDR3 sequence: CASSLESNYGYTF.

This CDR3 reads CASSLISTGTVSYEQYF. The J gene is TRBJ2-7, the V gene TRBV28; no DNA is available, so the TRBD1 call from TCRdb remains unchecked. Germline V gives CDR1 MDHEN, CDR2 SYDVKM. The CDR3 runs 17 residues.

The chain recombines TRBV20-1 with TRBJ2-7; TCRdb's assignment of TRBD2 cannot be checked, as there is no DNA. From germline, CDR1 is DFQATT and CDR2 SNEGSKA (reference sequence). The length of the CDR3 is 15 residues. The CDR3 sequence: CSASRRTRNPYEQYF.

CDR3: CASSSTGLAGVRDTQYF. The chain joins TRBV28 to TRBJ2-3; TCRdb's D call, TRBD2, is unchecked because there is no DNA. The CDR3 sequence is 17 residues long. Germline V gives CDR1 MDHEN, CDR2 SYDVKM.

The chain recombines TRBV18 with TRBJ1-2. The CDR3 runs to 12 residues. Germline V gene sequence: CDR1 KGHSH, CDR2 LQKENI. The CDR3 is CASSPRLDGYTF.

The CDR3 loop reads CASSTSGRRYEQYF. The genes are TRBV4-3 and TRBJ2-7; TCRdb calls TRBD2, which cannot be checked without DNA. Germline values: CDR1 LGHNA, CDR2 YSLEER. This CDR3 is built from 14 residues.

This chain links TRBV7-9 with TRBJ2-6; without DNA, the TCRdb call of TRBD1 cannot be checked. From germline, CDR1 is SEHNR and CDR2 FQNEAQ (reference sequence). CDR3 length equals 15 residues. The chain's CDR3 is CASSQGETGANVLTF.

The chain links TRBV2 to TRBJ2-2. The CDR3 is 13 amino acids. Germline assignment: CDR1 SNHLY and CDR2 FYNNEI. The CDR3 protein is CASTVTSAGELFF.

The chain combines TRBV11-3 with TRBJ1-1; the TRBD1 assignment by TCRdb is unverifiable without DNA. CDR1 SGHNT and CDR2 YENEEA come from the germline V gene. CDR3 length: 14 residues. The CDR3 spells CASSPRGRNTEAFF. Looking up the rest from reference TRBV11-3 and TRBJ1-1 gives the full variable domain: EAGVVQSPRYKIIEKKQPVAFWCNPISGHNTLYWYLQNLGQGPELLIRYENEEAVDDSQLPKDRFSAERLKGVDSTLKIQPAELGDSAVYLCASSPRGRNTEAFFGQGTRLTVV.

The chain employs TRBV4-3 and TRBJ2-6; absent DNA, TCRdb's TRBD2 call cannot be checked. The CDR3 contains 20 residues. Per germline, CDR1 LGHNA and CDR2 YSLEER. The CDR3 sequence is CASSQERAGGPRAGANVLTF.

The J gene is TRBJ2-3, the V gene TRBV10-3; TCRdb's D call of TRBD2 is untestable without DNA. CDR1 ENHRY and CDR2 SYGVKD come from the germline V gene. The CDR3 consists of 18 residues. This CDR3 reads CAISDRLTSGVSTDTQYF.

The V and J genes are TRBV28 and TRBJ2-2; TCRdb's D call of TRBD2 is untestable without DNA. This CDR3 is 14 amino acids long. From germline, CDR1 is MDHEN and CDR2 SYDVKM. The CDR3 sequence is CASSFSGGTGELFF. Together with reference TRBV28 and TRBJ2-2, the CDR3 gives the full variable domain: DVKVTQSSRYLVKRTGEKVFLECVQDMDHENMFWYRQDPGLGLRLIYFSYDVKMKEKGDIPEGYSVSREKKERFSLILESASTNQTSMYLCASSFSGGTGELFFGEGSRLTVL.

This chain links TRBV5-1 with TRBJ1-1; with no DNA, the TCRdb D assignment of TRBD1 cannot be verified. CDR1 SGHRS and CDR2 YFSETQ come from the germline V gene. The CDR3 has 15 amino acids. The CDR3 sequence is CASRPDRGHRTEAFF. Filled out from reference TRBV5-1 and TRBJ1-1, the complete variable domain reads KAGVTQTPRYLIKTRGQQVTLSCSPISGHRSVSWYQQTPGQGLQFLFEYFSETQRNKGNFPGRFSGRQFSNSRSEMNVSTLELGDSALYLCASRPDRGHRTEAFFGQGTRLTVV.

The chain joins TRBV10-3 to TRBJ2-7. This CDR3 spans 14 amino acids. Germline V gene sequence: CDR1 ENHRY, CDR2 SYGVKD. CDR3 loop: CAISDPTDSYEQYF.

V usage is TRBV29-1 and J usage is TRBJ1-1. In germline, CDR1 is SQVTM, CDR2 ANQGSEA. There are 14 residues in the CDR3. This CDR3 is CGVEEGGRNTEAFF.

The chain uses TRBV29-1 and TRBJ1-2; TCRdb selects TRBD1, and the lack of DNA leaves this call unchecked. This CDR3 is 13 amino acids long. Germline assignment: CDR1 SQVTM and CDR2 ANQGSEA. CDR3 protein: CSVALEGRYGYTF.

This chain links TRBV7-9 with TRBJ2-1; absent DNA, TCRdb's TRBD2 call cannot be checked. CDR1 is SEHNR and CDR2 is FQNEAQ in the germline V gene (reference sequence). This CDR3 comprises 15 residues. This CDR3 is CASSPSGGREQEQFF.

V is TRBV29-1 and J is TRBJ2-2; the TCRdb D gene call, TRBD1, has no DNA to confirm it. CDR1 and CDR2 from the germline V gene are SQVTM and ANQGSEA. There are 14 residues in the CDR3. The CDR3 reads CSVETLRGSGELFF.

This chain connects TRBV12-3 or TRBV12-4 to TRBJ2-7; TCRdb selects TRBD1, and the lack of DNA leaves this call unchecked. The length of the CDR3 is 15 residues. CDR3 amino acids: CASSLWDRAGYEQYF.

The rearrangement uses TRBV28 and TRBJ1-2; TCRdb's assignment of TRBD1 cannot be checked, as there is no DNA. Germline loops: CDR1 MDHEN, CDR2 SYDVKM. This CDR3 has 17 amino acids. Here the CDR3 reads CASSPIRHRGGNYGYTF.

The V and J genes are TRBV27 and TRBJ1-1. Germline CDR1 MNHEY, CDR2 SMNVEV (reference sequence). The CDR3 consists of 15 residues. The CDR3 spells CASSSPISLSTEAFF.

The chain recombines TRBV4-2 with TRBJ2-4; no DNA is available, so the TRBD1 call from TCRdb remains unchecked. The CDR3 runs 15 residues. Germline CDR1 is LGHNA and CDR2 is YNFKEQ. CDR3 protein: CASSQEDVHGNIKYF.

The genes are TRBV12-3 or TRBV12-4 and TRBJ2-3; TCRdb reports TRBD1, a call that lacks DNA to check it against. The CDR3 length is 17 residues. The CDR3 sequence is CASSRDGSSWARGTQYF.

The genes are TRBV5-1 and TRBJ2-2. The CDR3 extends over 12 amino acids. CDR1 SGHRS and CDR2 YFSETQ come from the germline V gene. The CDR3 protein is CASSLGSRELFF.

The chain uses TRBV6-4 and TRBJ2-3; TCRdb gives TRBD2 as the D gene, but with no DNA this cannot be confirmed. This CDR3 is built from 19 residues. Germline CDR1 reads MRHNA; CDR2 reads SNTAGT. The CDR3 loop is CASRRLAGGGPKYTDTQYF.

V gene TRBV20-1 combines with J gene TRBJ1-1; as DNA is missing, the TRBD1 call by TCRdb cannot be tested. Germline values: CDR1 DFQATT, CDR2 SNEGSKA (reference sequence). This CDR3 has 16 residues. The CDR3 loop reads CSADPARDRASTEAFF.

This sequence joins TRBV27 and TRBJ2-7; the D gene TCRdb calls, TRBD1, cannot be checked with no DNA. The CDR3 is 14 residues long. Germline V gives CDR1 MNHEY, CDR2 SMNVEV (reference sequence). The CDR3 sequence: CATKAGRGNYEQYF.

This rearrangement joins TRBV25-1 to TRBJ2-1. The CDR3 contains 11 residues. The V gene's germline CDR1 is MGHDK and CDR2 SYGVNS. CDR3 amino acids: CASTDFNEQFF. Combining the CDR3 with reference TRBV25-1 and TRBJ2-1 gives the whole variable domain EADIYQTPRYLVIGTGKKITLECSQTMGHDKMYWYQQDPGMELHLIHYSYGVNSTEKGDLSSESTVSRIRTEHFPLTLESARPSHTSQYLCASTDFNEQFFGPGTRLTVL.

The chain couples TRBV28 to TRBJ2-7; TCRdb calls TRBD2, which cannot be checked without DNA. The germline gives CDR1 MDHEN, CDR2 SYDVKM. CDR3 length: 19 amino acids. The CDR3 loop reads CASRTDRQGTSGRAYEQYF.